This paragraph covers one T cell receptor beta chain sequence. This specimen belongs to a study of blood T cell repertoires in COVID-19. Looking at the study overall: The cDNA or gDNA used as material had been derived from T cells, B-cell-depleted T cells, or PBMCs.

Original processing methods: Estimated nucleated cell counts came from reference gene primer amplification. Some clones are missing from TCRdb's copy, which holds only in-frame ones; the method was immunoSEQ multiplex PCR. V and J calls and clone size are given by that table; D and trimming were obtained from the DNA. Here the sample spans about 68,000 clones, 75% to 95% being singletons. This CDR3 has 15 amino acids. Germline V CDR1 and CDR2: SGHTA, FQGNSA. The germline V and J ends were trimmed by 1 base and 0 bases, with 8 bases remaining between them. This rearrangement joins TRBV7-2 to TRBJ2-3; D gene unclear. This clonotype was sampled from a human donor in a cohort sampled during active COVID-19. Sequences were obtained from peripheral blood. The CDR3 here is CASSLVLRSTDTQYF. In nucleotides, the CDR3 is TGTGCCAGCAGCTTAGTTTTGCGCAGCACAGATACGCAGTATTTT.